The rows below give T cell receptor beta chains drawn from one sample of a study of blood T cell repertoires in COVID-19. TCRdb's copy holds only in-frame clones and misses some; the assay was immunoSEQ multiplex PCR. The table has under 150,000 clones, approximately 85% seen once. Material for sequencing was peripheral blood. The receptors derive from an older woman with COVID-19, enrolled during active disease. Both conserved end residues are part of each CDR3. The D gene is left open where the match is weak. The size field is filled for only some rows; it gives once, few, many or a size class.

TRBJ2-4 NA NA TRBV19 TGTGCCAGTAGTATTGGTGGGACACAAAACATTCAGTACTTC CASSIGGTQNIQYF
TRBJ2-1 TRBD1 NA TRBV9 TGTGCCAGCAGCTCCGGGACAGGGGCCTACAATGAGCAGTTCTTC CASSSGTGAYNEQFF
TRBJ1-5 TRBD1 NA TRBV19 TGTGCCAGTACACCCAAACAGGGGGGAGGCAATCAGCCCCAGCATTTT CASTPKQGGGNQPQHF
TRBJ1-1 NA NA TRBV10-3 TGTGCCATCAGTGCTAGACCCTTGAACACTGAAGCTTTCTTT CAISARPLNTEAFF
TRBJ1-2 TRBD1 NA TRBV30 TGTACCTGGAGTATTCCGGGACAGGGTGCCTATGGCTACACCTTC CTWSIPGQGAYGYTF
TRBJ1-1 NA NA TRBV29-1 TGCAGCGTGGAGGCGGTCGGGGCTTTCTTT CSVEAVGAFF
TRBJ1-1 NA NA TRBV7-6 TGTGCCAGCAGCTTAGTCACAATGTTGAACACTGAAGCTTTCTTT CASSLVTMLNTEAFF
TRBJ2-5 NA NA TRBV6-2/TRBV6-3 TGTGCCAGCAGCCACAGGGCCCCTCCTGAGACCCAGTACTTC CASSHRAPPETQYF
TRBJ1-3 NA NA TRBV19 TGTGCCAGTAGACTAGCATCGGGTGGAAACACCATATATTTT CASRLASGGNTIYF
TRBJ2-3 TRBD2 NA TRBV7-3 TGTGCCAGCAGCTTAAAACTAGCGGGGGACACAGATACGCAGTATTTT CASSLKLAGDTDTQYF
TRBJ2-6 TRBD1 NA TRBV7-6 TGTGCCAGCAGCTTTACGATAGGACAGGGTCGCTCTGGGGCCAACGTCCTGACTTTC CASSFTIGQGRSGANVLTF
TRBJ1-5 NA once TRBV4-1 TGCGCCAGCAGCCGAGCACCATTTACACAACAGGGAAGAGGGCAGCCCCAGCATTTT CASSRAPFTQQGRGQPQHF
TRBJ2-2 NA NA TRBV1 TGCACCAGCAGCCATTCTTCGGCCGGGGAGCTGTTTTTT CTSSHSSAGELFF
TRBJ2-3 TRBD2 NA TRBV29-1 TGCAGCTTGGGCAGGCGGGGGGATACGCAGTATTTT CSLGRRGDTQYF
TRBJ2-3 NA medium-sized TRBV7-8 TGTGCCAGCAGCTTAGTCCTCAGCACAGATACGCAGTATTTT CASSLVLSTDTQYF
TRBJ1-2 NA NA TRBV7-9 TGTGCCAGCAGCTTAGTGGCGGGGGCCTATGGCTACACCTTC CASSLVAGAYGYTF
TRBJ1-1 NA NA TRBV12-3/TRBV12-4 TGTGCCAGCAGTTTAGCGGGGGCCACTGAAGCTTTCTTT CASSLAGATEAFF
TRBJ1-3 NA once TRBV6-1 TGTGCCAGCAGTGAAGGCGACAACACTAGGAACACCATATATTTT CASSEGDNTRNTIYF
TRBJ1-5 NA many TRBV2 TGTGCCACCCGCGGCGGTTCTGCGGGACAGCCCCAGCATTTT CATRGGSAGQPQHF
TRBJ2-3 TRBD2 NA TRBV10-1 TGCGCCAGCAGTGAGTCGTATATTAGCGGGGGGGGCACAGATACGCAGTATTTT CASSESYISGGGTDTQYF
TRBJ2-3 TRBD2 NA TRBV5-1 TGCGCCAGCAGCTTGGTGCCTAGCGGGGGTCCTAGCACAGATACGCAGTATTTT CASSLVPSGGPSTDTQYF
TRBJ1-2 NA NA TRBV19 TGTGCCAGTACCCCCCCCCATCAACAGGGATCTCGGGGCTACACCTTC CASTPPHQQGSRGYTF
TRBJ2-7 NA NA TRBV19 TGTGCCAGTAGTACCGTCGGCGAGCAGTACTTC CASSTVGEQYF
TRBJ2-7 TRBD2 NA TRBV9 TGTGCCAGCAGCTTCCCCGGAGGACTAGCGGGATACGAGCAGTACTTC CASSFPGGLAGYEQYF
TRBJ2-7 TRBD2 few TRBV27 TGTGCCAGCCGGACGGCCGGCGGGGGGACCTACGAGCAGTACTTC CASRTAGGGTYEQYF
TRBJ2-5 TRBD2 NA TRBV6-6 TGTGCCAGCAGTCTTAGGACTAGCGGAAAAGAGACCCAGTACTTC CASSLRTSGKETQYF
TRBJ2-5 TRBD1 NA TRBV19 TGTGCCAGTAGTAAAAACAGGGGGAGAGAAGAGACCCAGTACTTC CASSKNRGREETQYF
TRBJ2-2 TRBD2 NA TRBV9 TGTGCCAGCAGCGTACCCAGTTTCGCGGGAGGTACGAACACCGGGGAGCTGTTTTTT CASSVPSFAGGTNTGELFF
TRBJ2-7 TRBD2 NA TRBV7-9 TGTGCCAGCAGCTCCACTAGCGGGGGGGACGAGCAGTACTTC CASSSTSGGDEQYF
TRBJ1-2 TRBD1 NA TRBV11-1 TGTGCCAGCAGCTCCACAGGGGGCCCCCTTAACTATGGCTACACCTTC CASSSTGGPLNYGYTF
TRBJ2-1 NA NA TRBV6-1 TGTGCCAGCAGTGTTGGTTTTACAGGGTGGGACAATGAGCAGTTCTTC CASSVGFTGWDNEQFF
TRBJ1-2 NA few TRBV3-1/TRBV3-2 TGTGCCAGCAGCCACCAGCCTGGCCTCGCCGACGGAGACTATGGCTACACCTTC CASSHQPGLADGDYGYTF
TRBJ1-2 TRBD1 NA TRBV6-5 TGTGCCAGCAGCCCGGACAGGGGATACTATGGCTACACCTTC CASSPDRGYYGYTF